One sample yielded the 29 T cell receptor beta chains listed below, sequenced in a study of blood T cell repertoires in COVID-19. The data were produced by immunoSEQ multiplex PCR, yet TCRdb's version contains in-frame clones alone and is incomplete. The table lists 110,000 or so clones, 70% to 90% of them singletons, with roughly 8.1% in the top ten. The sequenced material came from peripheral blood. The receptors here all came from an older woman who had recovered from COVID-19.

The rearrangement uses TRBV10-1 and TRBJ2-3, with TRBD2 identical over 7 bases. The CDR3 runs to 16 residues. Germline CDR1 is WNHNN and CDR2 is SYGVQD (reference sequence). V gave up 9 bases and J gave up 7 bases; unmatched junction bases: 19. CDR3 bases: TGCGCCAGTAAGATGCTAGCGGAGATCTCCCCCAATACGCAGTATTTT. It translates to CASKMLAEISPNTQYF.

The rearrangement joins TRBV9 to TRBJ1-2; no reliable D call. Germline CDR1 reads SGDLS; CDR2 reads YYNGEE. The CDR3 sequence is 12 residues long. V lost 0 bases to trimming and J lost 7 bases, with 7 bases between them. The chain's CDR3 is CASSVGYGGYTF. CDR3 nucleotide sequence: TGTGCCAGCAGCGTAGGTTACGGTGGCTACACCTTC. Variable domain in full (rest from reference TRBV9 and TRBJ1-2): DSGVTQTPKHLITATGQRVTLRCSPRSGDLSVYWYQQSLDQGLQFLIQYYNGEERAKGNILERFSAQQFPDLHSELNLSSLELGDSALYFCASSVGYGGYTFGSGTRLTVV.

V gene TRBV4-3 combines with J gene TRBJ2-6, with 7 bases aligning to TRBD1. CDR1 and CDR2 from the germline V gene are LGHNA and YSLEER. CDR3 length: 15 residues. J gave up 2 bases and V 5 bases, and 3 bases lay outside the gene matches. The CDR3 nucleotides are TGCGCCAGCAGCACCGGGACAGCTGGGGCCAACGTCCTGACTTTC. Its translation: CASSTGTAGANVLTF.

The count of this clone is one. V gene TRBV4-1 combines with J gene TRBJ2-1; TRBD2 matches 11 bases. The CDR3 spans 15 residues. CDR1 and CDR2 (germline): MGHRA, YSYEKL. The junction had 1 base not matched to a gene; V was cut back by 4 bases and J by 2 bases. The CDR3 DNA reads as TGCGCCAGCAGCCGACTAGCGGGAACCTACAATGAGCAGTTCTTC. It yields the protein CASSRLAGTYNEQFF.

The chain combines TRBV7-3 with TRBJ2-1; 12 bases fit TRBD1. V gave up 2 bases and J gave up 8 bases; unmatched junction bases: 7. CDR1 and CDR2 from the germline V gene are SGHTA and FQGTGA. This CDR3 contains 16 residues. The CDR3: CASSLRGTGGMDEQFF. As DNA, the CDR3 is TGTGCCAGCAGCTTACGGGGGACAGGGGGCATGGATGAGCAGTTCTTC.

CDR3 sequence: CASKAVAGSAYEQYF. CDR3 nucleotide sequence: TGTGCCAGCAAGGCCGTAGCGGGATCGGCCTACGAGCAGTACTTC. The chain joins TRBV7-2 to TRBJ2-7; TRBD2 agrees at 8 bases. Germline CDR1 SGHTA, CDR2 FQGNSA. Trimming at V came to 7 bases and at J to 2 bases, leaving 10 bases not matched to a gene. The CDR3 is 15 residues long.

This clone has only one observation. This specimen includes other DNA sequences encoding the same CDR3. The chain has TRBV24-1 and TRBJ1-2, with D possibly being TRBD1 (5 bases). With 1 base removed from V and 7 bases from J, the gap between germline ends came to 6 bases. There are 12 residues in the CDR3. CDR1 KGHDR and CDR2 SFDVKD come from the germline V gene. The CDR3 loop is CATSDLRGGYTF. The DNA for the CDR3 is TGTGCCACCAGTGATTTAAGGGGTGGCTACACCTTC.

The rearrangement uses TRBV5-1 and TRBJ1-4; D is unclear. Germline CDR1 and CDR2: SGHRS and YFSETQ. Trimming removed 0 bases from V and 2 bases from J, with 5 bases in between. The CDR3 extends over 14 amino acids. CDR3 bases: TGCGCCAGCAGCTTGGGCCGGACTAATGAAAAACTGTTTTTT. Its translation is CASSLGRTNEKLFF. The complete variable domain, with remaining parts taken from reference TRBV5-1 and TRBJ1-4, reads KAGVTQTPRYLIKTRGQQVTLSCSPISGHRSVSWYQQTPGQGLQFLFEYFSETQRNKGNFPGRFSGRQFSNSRSEMNVSTLELGDSALYLCASSLGRTNEKLFFGSGTQLSVL.

The CDR3 nucleotides read TGTGCCAGCAGTCCACAGGGATGGGAGACCCAGTACTTC. Its translation is CASSPQGWETQYF. The genes are TRBV6-5 and TRBJ2-5, with a weak D call TRBD1 (6 bases). The germline CDR1 and CDR2 sequences are MNHEY and SVGAGI. Trimming cost V 5 bases and J 5 bases, with 12 bases left between them. There are 13 residues in the CDR3.

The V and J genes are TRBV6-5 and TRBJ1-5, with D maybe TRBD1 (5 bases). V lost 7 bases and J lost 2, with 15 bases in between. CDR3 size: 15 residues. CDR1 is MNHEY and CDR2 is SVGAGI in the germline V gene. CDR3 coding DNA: TGTGCCAGCAAGTGGAAAGGGGAAGGCAATCAGCCCCAGCATTTT. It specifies CASKWKGEGNQPQHF.

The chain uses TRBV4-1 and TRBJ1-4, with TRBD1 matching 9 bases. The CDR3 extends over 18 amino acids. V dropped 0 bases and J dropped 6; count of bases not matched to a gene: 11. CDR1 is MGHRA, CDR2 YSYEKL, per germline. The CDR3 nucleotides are TGCGCCAGCAGCCAAGATCTTCCGGGACAGGGCTCACATGAAAAACTGTTTTTT. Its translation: CASSQDLPGQGSHEKLFF.

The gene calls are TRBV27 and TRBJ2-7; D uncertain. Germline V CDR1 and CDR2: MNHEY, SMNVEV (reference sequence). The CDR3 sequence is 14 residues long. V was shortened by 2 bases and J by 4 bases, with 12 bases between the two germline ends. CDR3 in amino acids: CASSLHQNYYEQYF. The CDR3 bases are TGTGCCAGCAGTTTACACCAAAACTATTACGAGCAGTACTTC.

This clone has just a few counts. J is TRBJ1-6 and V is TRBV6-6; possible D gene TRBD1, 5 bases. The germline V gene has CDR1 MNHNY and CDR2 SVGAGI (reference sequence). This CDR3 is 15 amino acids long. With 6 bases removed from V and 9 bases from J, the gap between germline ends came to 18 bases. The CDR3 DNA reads TGTGCCAGCAGAACCAACACAGGTGATGGTTCACCCCTCCACTTT. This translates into CASRTNTGDGSPLHF.

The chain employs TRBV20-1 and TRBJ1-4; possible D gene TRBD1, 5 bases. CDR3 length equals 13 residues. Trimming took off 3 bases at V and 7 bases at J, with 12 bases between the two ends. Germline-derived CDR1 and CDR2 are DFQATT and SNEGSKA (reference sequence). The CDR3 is CSASWGGREKLFF. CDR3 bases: TGCAGTGCTAGTTGGGGGGGACGTGAAAAACTGTTTTTT.

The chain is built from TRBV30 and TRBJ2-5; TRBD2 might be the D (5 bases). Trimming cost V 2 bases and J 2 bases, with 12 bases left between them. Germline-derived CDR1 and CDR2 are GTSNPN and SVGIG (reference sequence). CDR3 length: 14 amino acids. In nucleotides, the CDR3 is TGTGCCTGGAGTTTCGGACTGGGGCAAGAGACCCAGTACTTC. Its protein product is CAWSFGLGQETQYF.

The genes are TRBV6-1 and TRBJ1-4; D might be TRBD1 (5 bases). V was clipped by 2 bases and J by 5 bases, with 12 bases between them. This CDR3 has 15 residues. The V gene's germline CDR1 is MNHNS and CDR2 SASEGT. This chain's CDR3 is CASSESGGPNEKLFF. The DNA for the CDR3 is TGTGCCAGCAGTGAAAGCGGGGGACCCAATGAAAAACTGTTTTTT.

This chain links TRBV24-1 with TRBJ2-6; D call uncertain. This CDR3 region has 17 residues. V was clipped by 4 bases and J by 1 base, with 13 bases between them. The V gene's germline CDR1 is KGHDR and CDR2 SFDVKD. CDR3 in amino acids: CATSDAQLRSGANVLTF. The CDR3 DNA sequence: TGTGCCACCAGTGACGCCCAACTTCGATCTGGGGCCAACGTCCTGACTTTC.

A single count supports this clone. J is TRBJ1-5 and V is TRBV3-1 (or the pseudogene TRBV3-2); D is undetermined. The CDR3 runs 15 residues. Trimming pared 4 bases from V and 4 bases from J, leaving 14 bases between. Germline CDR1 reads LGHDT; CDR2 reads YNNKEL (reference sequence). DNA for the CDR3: TGTGCCAGCAGCCGCGACGCGGAAGTAAATCAGCCCCAGCATTTT. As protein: CASSRDAEVNQPQHF.

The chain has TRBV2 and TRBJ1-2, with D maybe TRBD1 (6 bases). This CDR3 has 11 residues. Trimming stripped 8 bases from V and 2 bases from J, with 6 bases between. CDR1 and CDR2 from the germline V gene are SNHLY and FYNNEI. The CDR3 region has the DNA TGTGCCAGCGGACAGAACTATGGCTACACCTTC. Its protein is CASGQNYGYTF.

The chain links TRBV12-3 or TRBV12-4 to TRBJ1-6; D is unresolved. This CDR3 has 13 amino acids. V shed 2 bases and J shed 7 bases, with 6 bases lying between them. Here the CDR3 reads CASSLSRNSPLHF. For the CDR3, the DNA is TGTGCCAGCAGTTTAAGTCGGAATTCACCCCTCCACTTT.

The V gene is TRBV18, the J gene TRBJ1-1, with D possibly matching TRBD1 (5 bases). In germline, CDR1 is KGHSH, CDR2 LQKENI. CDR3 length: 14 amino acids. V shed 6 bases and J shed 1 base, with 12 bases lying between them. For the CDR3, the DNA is TGTGCCAGCTCCCCTTCGACAGCGAACACTGAAGCTTTCTTT. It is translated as CASSPSTANTEAFF.

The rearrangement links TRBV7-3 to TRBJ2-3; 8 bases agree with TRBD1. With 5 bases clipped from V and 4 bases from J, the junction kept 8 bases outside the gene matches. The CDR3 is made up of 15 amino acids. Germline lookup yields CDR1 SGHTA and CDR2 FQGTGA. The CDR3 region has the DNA TGTGCCAGCAGCCCCCCAGGGGGCAGGGCAGATACGCAGTATTTT. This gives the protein CASSPPGGRADTQYF.

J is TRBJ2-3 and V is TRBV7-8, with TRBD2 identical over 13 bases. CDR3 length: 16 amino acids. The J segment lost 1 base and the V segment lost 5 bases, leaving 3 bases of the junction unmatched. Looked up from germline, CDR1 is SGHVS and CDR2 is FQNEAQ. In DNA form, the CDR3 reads TGTGCCAGCAGCCACGGACTAGCGGGGGGCACAGATACGCAGTATTTT. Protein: CASSHGLAGGTDTQYF.

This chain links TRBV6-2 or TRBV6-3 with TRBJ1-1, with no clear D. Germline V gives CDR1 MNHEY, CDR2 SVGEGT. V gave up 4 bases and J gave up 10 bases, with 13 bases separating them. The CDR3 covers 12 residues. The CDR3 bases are TGTGCCAGCAGTTTCCCCCCCGAGAGAGCTTTCTTT. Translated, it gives CASSFPPERAFF.

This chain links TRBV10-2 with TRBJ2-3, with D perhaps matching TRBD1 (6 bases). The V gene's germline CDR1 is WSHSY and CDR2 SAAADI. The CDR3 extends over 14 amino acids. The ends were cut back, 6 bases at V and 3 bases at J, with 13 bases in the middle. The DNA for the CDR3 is TGCGCCAGCAGCATGGACAGCGTAACAGATACGCAGTATTTT. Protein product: CASSMDSVTDTQYF.

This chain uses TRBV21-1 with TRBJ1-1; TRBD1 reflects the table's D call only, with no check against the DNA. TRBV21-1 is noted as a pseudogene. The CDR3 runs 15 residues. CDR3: CASSKGQGMNTEAFF. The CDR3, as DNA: TGTGCCAGCAGCAAAGGACAGGGAATGAACACTGAAGCTTTCTTT.

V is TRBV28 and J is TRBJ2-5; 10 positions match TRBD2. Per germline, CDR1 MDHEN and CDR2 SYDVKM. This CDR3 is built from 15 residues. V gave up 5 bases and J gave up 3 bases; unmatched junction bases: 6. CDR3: CASSPRLAGEETQYF. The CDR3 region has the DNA TGTGCCAGCAGTCCCCGCCTAGCGGGAGAAGAGACCCAGTACTTC.

CDR3 DNA sequence: TGCAGGGCCGGAGGGCCCTACGAGCAGTACTTC. This sequence encodes CRAGGPYEQYF. This chain uses TRBV20-1 with TRBJ2-7; tentative D call: TRBD2 (6 bases). This CDR3 has 11 amino acids. Germline lookup yields CDR1 DFQATT and CDR2 SNEGSKA (reference sequence).

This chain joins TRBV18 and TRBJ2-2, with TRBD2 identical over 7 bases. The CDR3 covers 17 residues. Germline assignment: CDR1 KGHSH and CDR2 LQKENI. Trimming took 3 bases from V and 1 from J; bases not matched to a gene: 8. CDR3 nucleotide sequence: TGTGCCAGCTCACCGGGTGTAAGCGGGGTGAACACCGGGGAGCTGTTTTTT. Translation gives CASSPGVSGVNTGELFF.